This T cell receptor (beta chain) was sequenced during a study of cytomegalovirus exposure and HLA in healthy donors. Study-wide results and limits: V- and J-gene trimming of TCR beta was linked (in a later analysis) to a missense DCLRE1C variant. Compared with the roughly 700-donor mean, an Asian-associated ancestry cluster reportedly had fewer N-insertions, according to a later analysis.

There are 15 residues in the CDR3. CDR1 is PRHDT and CDR2 is FYEKMQ in the germline V gene (reference sequence). V dropped 4 bases and J dropped 1 base, with 12 bases sitting between them. This PCR relied on a set of 60 Vbeta primers and 13 Jbeta primers. Clones were read by immunoSEQ multiplex PCR, and TCRdb kept only the in-frame ones, dropping some. The table has 100,000 to 150,000 clones, 70% to 80% seen once. Healthy bone marrow donors supplied every sample. The donors, nominally healthy at sampling, likely had unrecorded immune exposures. About this clone itself: Its cognate antigen is unknown.

Sequenced input: PBMCs. The V gene is TRBV13, the J gene TRBJ2-3; D gene uncertain. The receptor was derived from a woman aged 45-65 years in good health and CMV-seronegative. The CDR3 nucleotides read TGTGCCAGCAGCTCTCTCTTCCAGGGCACAGATACGCAGTATTTT. It specifies CASSSLFQGTDTQYF.